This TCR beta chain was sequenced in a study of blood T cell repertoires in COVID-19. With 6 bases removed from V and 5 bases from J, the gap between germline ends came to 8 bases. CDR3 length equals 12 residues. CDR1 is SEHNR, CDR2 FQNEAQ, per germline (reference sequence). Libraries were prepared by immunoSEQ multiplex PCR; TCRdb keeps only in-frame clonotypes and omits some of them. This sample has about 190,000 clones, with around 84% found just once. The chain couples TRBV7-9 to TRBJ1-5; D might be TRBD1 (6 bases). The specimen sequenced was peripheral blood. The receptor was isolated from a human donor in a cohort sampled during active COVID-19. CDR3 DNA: TGTGCCAGCAGTCCAGGGGATCAGCCCCAGCATTTT. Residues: CASSPGDQPQHF.